The 13 T cell receptor beta chains below come from one sample, sequenced in a study of cytomegalovirus exposure and HLA in healthy donors. The PCR ran on 60 Vbeta and 13 Jbeta primers. Generated by immunoSEQ multiplex PCR, the TCRdb table keeps only in-frame clones and is missing some. The data hold around 200,000 clones, with about four fifths observed a single time. Sequencing input: PBMCs. All receptors derive from a woman aged 50 to 60 in good health and CMV-seropositive.

The gene calls are TRBV10-3 and TRBJ1-1, with 11 bases matching TRBD1. The CDR3 spans 15 residues. The V and J ends lost 5 bases and 6 bases, in that order; junction bases with no gene match: 8. CDR1 is ENHRY and CDR2 is SYGVKD in the germline V gene. The chain's CDR3 is CAISYAGQGAAEAFF. The CDR3 region has the DNA TGTGCCATCAGTTATGCTGGACAGGGGGCCGCTGAAGCTTTCTTT.

DNA for the CDR3: TGTGCCAGCAGCGTAGATGGGGGGAGGAAACTGTTTTTT. Translation gives CASSVDGGRKLFF. The chain joins TRBV9 to TRBJ1-4; TRBD1 might be the D (5 bases). Trimming pared 0 bases from V and 11 bases from J, leaving 11 bases between. The germline gives CDR1 SGDLS, CDR2 YYNGEE. This CDR3 comprises 13 residues. Based on the CDR3 plus reference TRBV9 and TRBJ1-4, the full variable domain is DSGVTQTPKHLITATGQRVTLRCSPRSGDLSVYWYQQSLDQGLQFLIQYYNGEERAKGNILERFSAQQFPDLHSELNLSSLELGDSALYFCASSVDGGRKLFFGSGTQLSVL.

The chain joins TRBV7-8 to TRBJ1-1; D unresolved. This CDR3 has 15 residues. Trimming removed 2 bases from V and 3 bases from J, with 13 bases in between. The germline V gene encodes CDR1 SGHVS and CDR2 FQNEAQ. In DNA form, the CDR3 reads TGTGCCAGCAGCTTACTAAAGGCGGGAGACACTGAAGCTTTCTTT. Translated: CASSLLKAGDTEAFF.

V is TRBV4-1 and J is TRBJ2-7; 9 bases align to TRBD1. Germline CDR1 and CDR2: MGHRA and YSYEKL. This CDR3 has 16 residues. Trimming took 4 bases from V and 2 from J; bases not matched to a gene: 9. This chain's CDR3 is CASSRTPGQGTYEQYF. The CDR3 DNA reads TGCGCCAGCAGCCGAACCCCGGGACAGGGCACCTACGAGCAGTACTTC.

The sample holds a few counts of this clone. The chain has TRBV6-1 and TRBJ1-5; TRBD1 matches 7 bases. Germline trimming cut 2 bases from V and 4 bases from J; bases unmatched to any gene: 5. This CDR3 has 15 amino acids. Germline lookup yields CDR1 MNHNS and CDR2 SASEGT. Written as DNA, the CDR3 is TGTGCCAGCAGTGAACCGGGACAGCTAAATCAGCCCCAGCATTTT. This encodes CASSEPGQLNQPQHF.

This clone was seen ten or more times. CDR3 sequence reads: CASSDSIGGNEQFF. Here the CDR3 DNA reads TGTGCCAGCAGTGACTCGATAGGGGGCAATGAGCAGTTCTTC. The V call is TRBV6-4, the J call TRBJ2-1; a possible D gene is TRBD1 (6 bases). CDR1 is MRHNA and CDR2 is SNTAGT in the germline V gene. The ends were cut back, 0 bases at V and 6 bases at J, with 9 bases in the middle. The length of the CDR3 is 14 residues.

The rearrangement links TRBV25-1 to TRBJ1-2, with 8 bases fitting TRBD1. CDR1 and CDR2 (germline): MGHDK, SYGVNS. The J segment lost 8 bases and the V segment lost 8 bases, leaving 7 bases of the junction unmatched. The CDR3 spans 12 residues. The CDR3 sequence is CASRTGGKGYTF. In DNA, the CDR3 is TGTGCCAGCCGTACAGGGGGAAAAGGCTACACCTTC.

This chain uses TRBV6-1 with TRBJ1-3; no definite D call. CDR3 length equals 12 residues. The V gene's germline CDR1 is MNHNS and CDR2 SASEGT. The V and J ends lost 6 bases and 8 bases respectively, with 11 bases between them. The CDR3 DNA reads as TGTGCCAGCAGCCGAAGCGGAGACACCATATATTTT. Amino acids: CASSRSGDTIYF.

This chain links TRBV7-2 with TRBJ2-1, with no clear D. Germline V gene sequence: CDR1 SGHTA, CDR2 FQGNSA. This CDR3 is 15 amino acids long. V lost 1 base and J 0 bases, leaving 7 bases between the germline ends. The CDR3 DNA is TGTGCCAGCAGCTTAGTAGCTGGCTCCTACAATGAGCAGTTCTTC. Residues: CASSLVAGSYNEQFF.

The rearrangement joins TRBV10-3 to TRBJ1-4; D is ambiguous. The germline CDR1 and CDR2 sequences are ENHRY and SYGVKD. V was cut by 3 bases and J by 1 base, with 21 bases left in between. This CDR3 comprises 19 residues. CDR3 coding DNA: TGTGCCATCAGTGACTCGTCAGGAGGCCAGGTCCAAACTAATGAAAAACTGTTTTTT. Encoded protein: CAISDSSGGQVQTNEKLFF.

In its sample, this clone was seen a few times. This sequence joins TRBV7-6 and TRBJ1-4; TRBD1 matches 9 bases. This CDR3 is 15 amino acids long. The germline gives CDR1 SGHVS, CDR2 FNYEAQ. V shed 4 bases and J 8 bases; nucleotides not matched to a gene: 8. CDR3 sequence reads: CASSSTDRGGEKLFF. CDR3 nucleotide sequence: TGTGCCAGCAGCTCAACGGACAGGGGTGGAGAAAAACTGTTTTTT.

The rearrangement uses TRBV27 and TRBJ2-7; TRBD2 aligns across 7 bases. V lost 5 bases and J lost 2; bases outside the gene matches: 9. There are 15 residues in the CDR3. Germline assignment: CDR1 MNHEY and CDR2 SMNVEV (reference sequence). The CDR3 loop is CASSLGGGLPYEQYF. In DNA form, the CDR3 reads TGTGCCAGCAGTCTGGGGGGGGGATTACCCTACGAGCAGTACTTC.

The chain has TRBV2 and TRBJ1-5; 9 bases agree with TRBD1. Germline V lookup: CDR1 SNHLY, CDR2 FYNNEI. The CDR3 contains 18 residues. V shed 6 bases and J 0 bases; nucleotides not matched to a gene: 12. The CDR3 region has the DNA TGTGCCAGCAGACCTACAGGGGGCCCACCCTCTAGCAATCAGCCCCAGCATTTT. As protein: CASRPTGGPPSSNQPQHF.